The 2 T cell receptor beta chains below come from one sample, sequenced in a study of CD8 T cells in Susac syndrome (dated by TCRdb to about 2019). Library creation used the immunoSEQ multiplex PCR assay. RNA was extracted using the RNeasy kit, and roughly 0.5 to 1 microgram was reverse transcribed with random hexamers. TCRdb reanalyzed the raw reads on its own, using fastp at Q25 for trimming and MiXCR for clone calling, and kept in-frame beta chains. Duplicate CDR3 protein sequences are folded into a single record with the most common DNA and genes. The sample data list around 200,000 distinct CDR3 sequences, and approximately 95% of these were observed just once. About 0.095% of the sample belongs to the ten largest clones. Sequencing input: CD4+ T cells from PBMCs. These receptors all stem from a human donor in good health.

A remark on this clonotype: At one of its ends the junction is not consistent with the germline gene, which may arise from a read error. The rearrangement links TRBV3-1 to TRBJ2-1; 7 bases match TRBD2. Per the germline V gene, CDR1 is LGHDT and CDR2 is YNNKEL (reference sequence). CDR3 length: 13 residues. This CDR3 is CASSQGDYTEQFF. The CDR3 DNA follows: TGTGCCAGCAGCCAGGGGGACTACACTGAGCAGTTCTTC.

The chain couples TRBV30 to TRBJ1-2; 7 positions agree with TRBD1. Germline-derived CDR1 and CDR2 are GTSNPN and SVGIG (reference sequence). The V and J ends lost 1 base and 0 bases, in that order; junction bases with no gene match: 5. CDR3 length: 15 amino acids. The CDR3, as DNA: TGTGCCTGGAGTGGGGCCGGGACAGCTAACTATGGCTACACCTTC. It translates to CAWSGAGTANYGYTF.